Following are 23 T cell receptor beta chains from one sample sequenced in a study of T cell responses to AZD1222 COVID-19 vaccine. Method: immunoSEQ multiplex PCR; TCRdb's copy keeps in-frame clones and lacks some. The sample shows around 180,000 clones, approximately 86% of them seen only once. The specimen comprised peripheral blood, sampled on day 0 of AZD1222 vaccination. The receptor source for this set is an adult in good health.

The chain joins TRBV6-6 to TRBJ1-2; D ambiguous. The CDR3 contains 16 residues. CDR1 is MNHNY and CDR2 is SVGAGI in the germline V gene (reference sequence). V was cut by 4 bases and J by 8 bases, with 23 bases left in between. This CDR3 reads CASSFPVGYSSLGYTF. The DNA for the CDR3 is TGTGCCAGCAGTTTCCCGGTGGGCTACTCTTCTCTCGGCTACACCTTC.

The table lists this clone with a few counts. The chain has TRBV10-3 and TRBJ2-5; D uncertain. This CDR3 spans 12 amino acids. The germline gives CDR1 ENHRY, CDR2 SYGVKD. The V end lost 8 bases, the J end lost 3 bases, and 10 bases lay between the germline ends. The chain's CDR3 is CAISDTEETQYF. The CDR3 DNA follows: TGTGCCATCTCCGACACTGAAGAGACCCAGTACTTC.

V and J are TRBV2 and TRBJ2-3; tentatively, D is TRBD2 (6 bases). Trimming left V 10 bases short and J 2 bases short, with 19 bases between. The CDR3 consists of 15 residues. Germline lookup yields CDR1 SNHLY and CDR2 FYNNEI. CDR3 sequence reads: CANKLARPPTDTQYF. CDR3 DNA sequence: TGTGCCAACAAACTAGCCCGTCCACCCACAGATACGCAGTATTTT.

This chain connects TRBV29-1 to TRBJ2-7, with 9 bases fitting TRBD1. The V gene end was trimmed by 3 bases and the J gene end by 3 bases; junction bases not matched to a gene: 6. CDR3 length equals 14 residues. From germline, CDR1 is SQVTM and CDR2 ANQGSEA. The CDR3: CSVDVGQGDYEQYF. The DNA of the CDR3 is TGCAGCGTTGATGTGGGACAGGGTGACTACGAGCAGTACTTC.

This chain uses TRBV11-3 with TRBJ2-1, with TRBD2 matching 9 bases. Germline lookup yields CDR1 SGHNT and CDR2 YENEEA. The junction had 3 bases not matched to a gene; V was cut back by 5 bases and J by 10 bases. There are 12 residues in the CDR3. The CDR3 DNA reads TGTGCCAGCAGCCGTAGCGGGGGCGAGCAGTTCTTC. It encodes CASSRSGGEQFF.

This clone was detected ten times or more. CDR3 in DNA: TGTGCCAGCAGACTTGACAGGGAAACGCGATATGGCTACACCTTC. The encoded protein is CASRLDRETRYGYTF. V is TRBV19 and J is TRBJ1-2; 7 bases align to TRBD1. This CDR3 is built from 15 residues. CDR1 and CDR2 (germline): LNHDA, SQIVND (reference sequence). V was pared by 9 bases and J by 5 bases, with 15 bases of the junction left unmatched.

This sequence joins TRBV4-1 and TRBJ2-1; D gene uncertain. There are 14 residues in the CDR3. V gave up 0 bases and J gave up 5 bases, with 8 bases separating them. Germline-derived CDR1 and CDR2 are MGHRA and YSYEKL. CDR3 amino acids: CASSQDMLDNEQFF. CDR3 in DNA: TGCGCCAGCAGCCAAGATATGTTAGACAATGAGCAGTTCTTC.

This chain connects TRBV27 to TRBJ2-4; D is ambiguous. Germline V gene data show CDR1 as MNHEY and CDR2 as SMNVEV (reference sequence). The CDR3 extends over 12 amino acids. V lost 7 bases and J lost 2, with 6 bases in between. CDR3 amino acids: CASNDSKNIQYF. In DNA form, the CDR3 reads TGTGCCAGCAATGACTCCAAAAACATTCAGTACTTC.

The chain employs TRBV9 and TRBJ2-7, with 9 bases fitting TRBD1. Germline V gene lookup returns CDR1 SGDLS and CDR2 YYNGEE. V gave up 5 bases and J gave up 6 bases; unmatched junction bases: 3. CDR3 length: 12 residues. The CDR3 loop is CASRGQGPEQYF. CDR3 nucleotide sequence: TGTGCCAGCAGGGGACAGGGCCCCGAGCAGTACTTC.

The chain carries TRBV7-6 and TRBJ1-2; no firm D call. This CDR3 contains 16 residues. Germline assignment: CDR1 SGHVS and CDR2 FNYEAQ. With 5 bases removed from V and 3 bases from J, the gap between germline ends came to 19 bases. CDR3 region: CASSPTPGRQHYGYTF. The CDR3 DNA sequence: TGTGCCAGCAGCCCCACCCCCGGGAGACAACACTATGGCTACACCTTC.

The rearrangement joins TRBV6-5 to TRBJ2-3; 12 bases align to TRBD1. The CDR3 extends over 15 amino acids. Per the germline V gene, CDR1 is MNHEY and CDR2 is SVGAGI. Losses at the gene ends were 7 bases for V and 4 bases for J; bases not matched to a gene: 6. The CDR3 reads CASTRDRGRADTQYF. CDR3 nucleotides: TGTGCCAGCACGAGGGACAGGGGGCGCGCAGATACGCAGTATTTT.

This chain connects TRBV20-1 to TRBJ2-3; 10 bases fit TRBD2. The CDR3 loop spans 15 amino acids. Trimming removed 3 bases from V and 0 bases from J; junction bases left unmatched: 3. From germline, CDR1 is DFQATT and CDR2 SNEGSKA (reference sequence). In nucleotides, the CDR3 is TGCAGTGCTAGTCAACTAGCGGGGAGCACAGATACGCAGTATTTT. Translation gives CSASQLAGSTDTQYF.

V usage is TRBV11-2 and J usage is TRBJ2-7; 10 bases map to TRBD1. The ends lost 5 bases at V and 7 bases at J; junction bases unmatched: 11. The CDR3 extends over 15 amino acids. Germline lookup yields CDR1 SGHAT and CDR2 FQNNGV. CDR3 nucleotide sequence: TGTGCCAGCAGCGCCGGGACAGGGGTCCTCTATGAGCAGTACTTC. This codes for CASSAGTGVLYEQYF.

The chain carries TRBV24-1 and TRBJ1-2; no clear D gene. CDR3 length: 13 amino acids. With 3 bases removed from V and 6 bases from J, the gap between germline ends came to 10 bases. Germline V CDR1 and CDR2: KGHDR, SFDVKD. The CDR3 DNA reads TGTGCCACCAGTGATCCCGTCAGTGATGGCTACACCTTC. It translates to CATSDPVSDGYTF.

Worth noting for this clone: Other DNA variants within this sample encode the same CDR3. J is TRBJ1-2 and V is TRBV12-3 or TRBV12-4; D ambiguous. The CDR3 runs to 12 residues. V shed 2 bases and J shed 2 bases, with 3 bases lying between them. Here the CDR3 DNA reads TGTGCCAGCAGTTTATCCAACTATGGCTACACCTTC. It specifies CASSLSNYGYTF.

The chain recombines TRBV5-5 with TRBJ2-3, with 11 bases lining up with TRBD2. This CDR3 is built from 16 residues. J gave up 2 bases and V 2 bases, and 4 bases lay outside the gene matches. Germline V gene lookup returns CDR1 SGHKS and CDR2 YYEKEE (reference sequence). The CDR3 spells CASSFVAGGSTDTQYF. In DNA form, the CDR3 reads TGTGCCAGCAGCTTTGTAGCGGGGGGGTCCACAGATACGCAGTATTTT.

This rearrangement joins TRBV28 to TRBJ1-5, with unresolved D. Germline CDR1 is MDHEN and CDR2 is SYDVKM. V shed 4 bases and J shed 5 bases, with 15 bases lying between them. This CDR3 spans 15 amino acids. CDR3 nucleotide sequence: TGTGCCAGCAGTTATCCGACTGGGAACTATCAGCCCCAGCATTTT. Translated: CASSYPTGNYQPQHF.

The chain has TRBV11-1 and TRBJ2-2; the D is unclear. V lost 8 bases to trimming and J lost 6 bases, with 16 bases between them. The CDR3 consists of 14 residues. CDR1 and CDR2 (germline): SGHAT, FQDESV (reference sequence). In nucleotides, the CDR3 is TGTGCCAGCCCCGGACGGAGTGGGGCCGGGGAGCTGTTTTTT. Encoded protein: CASPGRSGAGELFF.

The CDR3 loop is CASRPGILDSPLHF. The DNA for the CDR3 is TGCGCCAGCAGGCCAGGTATCCTTGATTCACCCCTCCACTTT. V usage is TRBV5-1 and J usage is TRBJ1-6; D is ambiguous. The germline V and J ends were trimmed by 5 bases and 8 bases, with 14 bases remaining between them. Germline values: CDR1 SGHRS, CDR2 YFSETQ. This CDR3 region has 14 residues.

The chain joins TRBV7-2 to TRBJ1-2; D is unclear. V was trimmed by 2 bases and J by 8 bases, leaving 6 bases between them. Germline V gene data show CDR1 as SGHTA and CDR2 as FQGNSA. The CDR3 has 11 residues. The CDR3 region has the DNA TGTGCCAGCAGCTTACTCGGCGGCTACACCTTC. Its translation: CASSLLGGYTF.

This chain joins TRBV9 and TRBJ1-2; D may be TRBD1 (5 bases). Germline V gene sequence: CDR1 SGDLS, CDR2 YYNGEE. Trimming pared 0 bases from V and 4 bases from J, leaving 7 bases between. This CDR3 comprises 13 residues. The CDR3 DNA is TGTGCCAGCAGCGTAGGACAGTCCTATGGCTACACCTTC. Residues: CASSVGQSYGYTF.

V usage is TRBV19 and J usage is TRBJ1-1, with D perhaps TRBD1 (5 bases). The germline CDR1 and CDR2 sequences are LNHDA and SQIVND (reference sequence). The CDR3 has 15 residues. Between the trimmed V and J ends, which lost 3 bases and 4 bases, there was a span of 15 bases. This CDR3 is CASSIRGSGGTEAFF. The CDR3 region has the DNA TGTGCCAGTAGTATCCGGGGCTCTGGGGGCACTGAAGCTTTCTTT.

This clone was observed once. The chain carries TRBV5-5 and TRBJ1-2, with D unresolved. In germline, CDR1 is SGHKS, CDR2 YYEKEE (reference sequence). This CDR3 has 18 amino acids. The germline V and J ends were trimmed by 0 bases and 1 base, with 19 bases remaining between them. As DNA, the CDR3 is TGTGCCAGCAGCTTGGGGGAAGCGGCCAGGATGATTAACTATGGCTACACCTTC. This translates into CASSLGEAARMINYGYTF.